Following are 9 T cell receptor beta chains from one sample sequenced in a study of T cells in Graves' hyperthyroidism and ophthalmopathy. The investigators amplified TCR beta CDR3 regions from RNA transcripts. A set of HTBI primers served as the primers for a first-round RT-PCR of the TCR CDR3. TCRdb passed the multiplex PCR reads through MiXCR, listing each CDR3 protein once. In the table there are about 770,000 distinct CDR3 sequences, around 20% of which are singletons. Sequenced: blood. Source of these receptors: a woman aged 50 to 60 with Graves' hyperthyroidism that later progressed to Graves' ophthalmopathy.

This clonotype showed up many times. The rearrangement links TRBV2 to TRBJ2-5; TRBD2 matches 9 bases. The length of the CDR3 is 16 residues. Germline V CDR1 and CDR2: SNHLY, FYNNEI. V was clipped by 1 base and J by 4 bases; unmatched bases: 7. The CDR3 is CASSEVRRGGRETQYF. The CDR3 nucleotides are TGTGCCAGCAGTGAAGTGCGGCGGGGGGGCCGAGAGACCCAGTACTTC. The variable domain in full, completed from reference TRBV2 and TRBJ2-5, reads EPEVTQTPSHQVTQMGQEVILRCVPISNHLYFYWYRQILGQKVEFLVSFYNNEISEKSEIFDDQFSVERPDGSNFTLKIRSTKLEDSAMYFCASSEVRRGGRETQYFGPGTRLLVL.

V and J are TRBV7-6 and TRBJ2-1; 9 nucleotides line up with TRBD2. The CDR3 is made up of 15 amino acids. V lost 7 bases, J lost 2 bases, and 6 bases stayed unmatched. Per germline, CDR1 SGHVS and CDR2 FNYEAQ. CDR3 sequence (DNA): TGTGCCAGCACCCCTTTAGCGGGGGCCTACAATGAGCAGTTCTTC. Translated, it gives CASTPLAGAYNEQFF. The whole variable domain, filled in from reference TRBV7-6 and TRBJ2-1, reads GAGVSQSPRYKVTKRGQDVALRCDPISGHVSLYWYRQALGQGPEFLTYFNYEAQQDKSGLPNDRFSAERPEGSISTLTIQRTEQRDSAMYRCASTPLAGAYNEQFFGPGTRLTVL.

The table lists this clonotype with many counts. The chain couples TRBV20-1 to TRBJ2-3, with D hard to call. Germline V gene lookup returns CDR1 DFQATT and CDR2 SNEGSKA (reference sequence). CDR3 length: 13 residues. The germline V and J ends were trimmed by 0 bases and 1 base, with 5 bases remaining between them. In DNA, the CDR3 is TGCAGTGCTAGAGACCCAGGCACAGATACGCAGTATTTT. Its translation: CSARDPGTDTQYF.

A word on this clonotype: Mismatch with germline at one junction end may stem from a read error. This chain's CDR3 is CASTQGQQETQYF. In DNA, the CDR3 is TGTGCCAGCACCCAAGGACAGCAAGAGACCCAGTACTTC. The chain recombines TRBV3-1 with TRBJ2-5; maybe TRBD1 (6 bases). Germline CDR1 is LGHDT and CDR2 is YNNKEL (reference sequence). This CDR3 contains 13 residues.

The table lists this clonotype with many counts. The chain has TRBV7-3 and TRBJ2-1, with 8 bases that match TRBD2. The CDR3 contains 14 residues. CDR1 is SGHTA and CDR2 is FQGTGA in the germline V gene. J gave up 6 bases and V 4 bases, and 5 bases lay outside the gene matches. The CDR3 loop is CASSSSGGPNEQFF. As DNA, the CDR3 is TGTGCCAGCAGCTCATCGGGGGGGCCCAATGAGCAGTTCTTC.

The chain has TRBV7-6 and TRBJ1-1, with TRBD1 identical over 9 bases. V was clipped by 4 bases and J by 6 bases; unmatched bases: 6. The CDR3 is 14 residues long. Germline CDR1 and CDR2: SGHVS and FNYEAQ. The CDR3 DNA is TGTGCCAGCAGCTCCGGGACAGGGTTCGCTGAAGCTTTCTTT. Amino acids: CASSSGTGFAEAFF.

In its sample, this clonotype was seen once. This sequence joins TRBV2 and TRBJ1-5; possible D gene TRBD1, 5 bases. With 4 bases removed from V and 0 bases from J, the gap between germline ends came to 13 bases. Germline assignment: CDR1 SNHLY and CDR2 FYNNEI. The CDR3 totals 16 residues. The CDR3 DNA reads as TGTGCCAGCAGTGCTTTTCGGGGACTTAGCAATCAGCCCCAGCATTTT. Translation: CASSAFRGLSNQPQHF.

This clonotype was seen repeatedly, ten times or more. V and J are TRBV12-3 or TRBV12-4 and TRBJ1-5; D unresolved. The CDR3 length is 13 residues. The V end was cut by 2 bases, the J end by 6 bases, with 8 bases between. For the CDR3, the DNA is TGTGCCAGCAGTTTAATTCAAGGTCAGCCCCAGCATTTT. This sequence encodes CASSLIQGQPQHF.

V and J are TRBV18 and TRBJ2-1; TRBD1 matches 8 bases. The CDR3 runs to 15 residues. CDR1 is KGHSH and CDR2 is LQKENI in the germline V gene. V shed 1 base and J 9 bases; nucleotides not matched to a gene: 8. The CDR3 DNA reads TGTGCCAGCTCACCACGAGACAGGGGAGGATCTGAGCAGTTCTTC. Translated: CASSPRDRGGSEQFF. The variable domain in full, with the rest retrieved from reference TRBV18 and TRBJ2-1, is NAGVMQNPRHLVRRRGQEARLRCSPMKGHSHVYWYRQLPEEGLKFMVYLQKENIIDESGMPKERFSAEFPKEGPSILRIQQVVRGDSAAYFCASSPRDRGGSEQFFGPGTRLTVL.